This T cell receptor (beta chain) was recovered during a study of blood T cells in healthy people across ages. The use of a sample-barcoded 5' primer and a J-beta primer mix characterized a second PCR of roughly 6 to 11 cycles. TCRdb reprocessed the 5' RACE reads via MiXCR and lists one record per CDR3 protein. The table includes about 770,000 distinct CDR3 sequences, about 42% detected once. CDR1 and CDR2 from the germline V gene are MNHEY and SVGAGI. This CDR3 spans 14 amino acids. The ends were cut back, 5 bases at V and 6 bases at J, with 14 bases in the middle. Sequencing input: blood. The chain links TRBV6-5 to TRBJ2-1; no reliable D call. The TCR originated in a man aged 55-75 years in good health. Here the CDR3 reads CASSLGRQTNEQFF. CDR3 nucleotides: TGTGCCAGCAGTCTAGGTCGCCAGACCAATGAGCAGTTCTTC.